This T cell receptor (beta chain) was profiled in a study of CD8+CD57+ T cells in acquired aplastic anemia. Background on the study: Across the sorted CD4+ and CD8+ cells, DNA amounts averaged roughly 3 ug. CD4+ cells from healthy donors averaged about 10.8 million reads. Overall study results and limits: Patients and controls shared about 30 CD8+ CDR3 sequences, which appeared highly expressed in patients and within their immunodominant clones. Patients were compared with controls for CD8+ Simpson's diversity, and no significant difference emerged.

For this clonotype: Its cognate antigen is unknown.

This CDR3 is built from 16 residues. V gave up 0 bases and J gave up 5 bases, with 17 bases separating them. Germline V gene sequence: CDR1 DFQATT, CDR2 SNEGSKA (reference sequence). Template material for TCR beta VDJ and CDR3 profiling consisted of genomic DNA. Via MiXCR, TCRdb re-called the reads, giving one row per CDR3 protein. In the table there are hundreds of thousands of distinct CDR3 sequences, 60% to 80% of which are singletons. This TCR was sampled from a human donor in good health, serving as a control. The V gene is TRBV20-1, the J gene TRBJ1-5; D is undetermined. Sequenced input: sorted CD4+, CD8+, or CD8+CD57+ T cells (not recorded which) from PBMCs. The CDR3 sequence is CSARDGNFGRDQPQHF. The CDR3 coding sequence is TGCAGTGCTAGAGATGGCAACTTTGGACGGGATCAGCCCCAGCATTTT.